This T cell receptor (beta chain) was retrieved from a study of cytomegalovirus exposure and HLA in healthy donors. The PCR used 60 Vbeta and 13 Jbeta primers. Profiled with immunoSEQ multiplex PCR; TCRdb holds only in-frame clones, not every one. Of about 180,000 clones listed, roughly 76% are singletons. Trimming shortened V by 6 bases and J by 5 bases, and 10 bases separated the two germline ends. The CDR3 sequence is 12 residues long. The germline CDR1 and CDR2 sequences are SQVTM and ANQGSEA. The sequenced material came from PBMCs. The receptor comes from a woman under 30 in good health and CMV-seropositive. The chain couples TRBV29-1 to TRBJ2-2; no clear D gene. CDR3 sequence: CSVRVGTGELFF. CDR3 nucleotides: TGCAGCGTCCGGGTTGGAACCGGGGAGCTGTTTTTT.